The clone carrying this T cell receptor beta chain has a count of ten or more. Its antigen is still unknown. The data are from a study of T-cell reconstitution after alpha-beta-depleted transplantation in children. Overall study findings and caveats: Some patients' high day-60 TCRbeta diversity was attributed to recipient cells surviving conditioning.

Preparation of the TCRbeta library used unique molecular identifiers. One entry per CDR3 protein results from TCRdb running MiXCR on the PCR reads. The sample has under 300,000 distinct CDR3 sequences; 11% are singletons. The sequencing used peripheral blood, collected 180 days after TCRalphabeta/CD19-depleted stem cell transplant. This sequence originates from a male patient between 2 and 10 years old who had a stem cell transplant for chronic granulomatous disease, so the T cells may come from the graft donor.

CDR3 DNA sequence: TGTGCCAGCTCCCCCGATGGAAGCGGGGCTTACAATGAGCAGTTCTTC. This sequence encodes CASSPDGSGAYNEQFF. V usage is TRBV28 and J usage is TRBJ2-1; 7 bases agree with TRBD2. V lost 8 bases to trimming and J lost 4 bases; unmatched junction nucleotides: 14. The CDR3 is 16 amino acids. The germline gives CDR1 MDHEN, CDR2 SYDVKM.